A few counts support the clone carrying this T cell receptor beta chain. The sample originates from a study of blood T cell repertoires in COVID-19. Study details: T cells, B-cell-depleted T cells, or PBMCs supplied cDNA or gDNA.

CDR3 length equals 14 residues. With 4 bases removed from V and 6 bases from J, the gap between germline ends came to 15 bases. Germline assignment: CDR1 MDHEN and CDR2 SYDVKM. In the original workflow: Amplification of reference gene primers was used by the study to estimate nucleated cell counts. Profiling relied on immunoSEQ multiplex PCR, and the TCRdb table lists in-frame clones only, not all of them. V, J and clone size are those of that table, while D and trimming were read from the DNA. The repertoire holds over 55,000 clones, with 65% to 85% as singletons. Sequenced: PBMCs or T cells enriched from blood (not recorded which). This sequence joins TRBV28 and TRBJ1-1, with D perhaps TRBD1 (5 bases). The receptor was isolated from a woman in her thirties or forties with acute COVID-19. DNA of the CDR3: TGTGCCAGCAGTTCCCCGCGGGGGGGGTCTGAAGCTTTCTTT. It is translated as CASSSPRGGSEAFF.